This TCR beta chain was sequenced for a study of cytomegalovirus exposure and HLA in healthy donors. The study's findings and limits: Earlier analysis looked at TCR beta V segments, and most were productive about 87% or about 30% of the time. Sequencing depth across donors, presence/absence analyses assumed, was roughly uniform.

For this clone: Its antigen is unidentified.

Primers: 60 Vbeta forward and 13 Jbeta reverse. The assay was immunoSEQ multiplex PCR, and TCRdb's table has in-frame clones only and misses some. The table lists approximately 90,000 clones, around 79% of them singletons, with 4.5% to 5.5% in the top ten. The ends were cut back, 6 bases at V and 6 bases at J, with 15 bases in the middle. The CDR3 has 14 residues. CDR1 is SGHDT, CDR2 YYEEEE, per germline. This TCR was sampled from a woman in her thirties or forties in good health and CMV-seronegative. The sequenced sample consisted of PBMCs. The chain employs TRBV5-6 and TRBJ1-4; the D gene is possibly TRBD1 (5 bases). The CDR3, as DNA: TGTGCCAGCAACAAGCTCCTAGGGGATGAAAAACTGTTTTTT. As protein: CASNKLLGDEKLFF.